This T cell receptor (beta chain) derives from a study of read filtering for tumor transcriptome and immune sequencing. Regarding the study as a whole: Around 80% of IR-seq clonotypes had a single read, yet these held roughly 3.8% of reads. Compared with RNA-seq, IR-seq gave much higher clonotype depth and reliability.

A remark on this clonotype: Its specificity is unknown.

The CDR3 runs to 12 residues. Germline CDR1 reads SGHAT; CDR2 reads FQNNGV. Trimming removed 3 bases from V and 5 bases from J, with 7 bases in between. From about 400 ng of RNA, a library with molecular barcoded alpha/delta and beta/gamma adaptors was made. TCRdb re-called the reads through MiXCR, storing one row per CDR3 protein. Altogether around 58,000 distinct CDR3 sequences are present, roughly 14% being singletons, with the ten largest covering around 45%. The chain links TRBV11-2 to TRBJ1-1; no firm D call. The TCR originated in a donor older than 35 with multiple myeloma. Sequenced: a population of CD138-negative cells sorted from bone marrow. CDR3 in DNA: TGTGCCAGCAGCTTTCTGGGGACTGAAGCTTTCTTT. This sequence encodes CASSFLGTEAFF.